This T cell receptor beta chain is drawn from a study of cytomegalovirus exposure and HLA in healthy donors. General observations from the study: Relative to equally common others, HLA-associated TCR beta chains showed greater clonal expansion in a later analysis.

The length of the CDR3 is 14 residues. Germline V lookup: CDR1 LNHDA, CDR2 SQIVND (reference sequence). J lost 3 bases, V lost 4 bases, and 3 bases had no gene match. Notes on this clone: Antigen specificity is unknown.

PCR involved 60 Vbeta and 13 Jbeta primers. Clones were sequenced by immunoSEQ multiplex PCR, and TCRdb holds only the in-frame ones, with some missing. The sample includes under 200,000 clones, 79% of them seen just once. The clonotype comes from a woman in her 40s in good health and CMV-seronegative. This chain connects TRBV19 to TRBJ2-5; 9 positions match TRBD2. The specimen sequenced was PBMCs. DNA for the CDR3: TGTGCCAGTAGTAACGGCGGGGGGGAAGAGACCCAGTACTTC. Translated, it gives CASSNGGGEETQYF.